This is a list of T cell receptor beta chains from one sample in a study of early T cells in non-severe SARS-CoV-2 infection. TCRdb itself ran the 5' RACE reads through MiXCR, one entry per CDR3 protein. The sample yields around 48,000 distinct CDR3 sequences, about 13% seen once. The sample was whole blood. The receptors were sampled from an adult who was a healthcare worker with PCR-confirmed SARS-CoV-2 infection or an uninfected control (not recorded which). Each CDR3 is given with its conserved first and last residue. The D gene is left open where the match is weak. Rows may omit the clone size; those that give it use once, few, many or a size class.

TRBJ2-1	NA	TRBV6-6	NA	CASSAPRSQSNEQFF	TGTGCCAGCAGCGCACCCCGAAGCCAGAGCAATGAGCAGTTCTTC
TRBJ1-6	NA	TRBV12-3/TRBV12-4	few	CASRRGDTNSPLHF	TGTGCCAGCAGGAGGGGGGACACTAATTCACCCCTCCACTTT
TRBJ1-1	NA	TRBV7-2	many	CASSIYRGDTEAFF	TGTGCCAGCAGCATATACCGGGGTGACACTGAAGCTTTCTTT
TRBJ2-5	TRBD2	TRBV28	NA	CASSSPGTSGRRQETQYF	TGTGCCAGCAGCTCCCCGGGGACTAGCGGGAGAAGGCAAGAGACCCAGTACTTC
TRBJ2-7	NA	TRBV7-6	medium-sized	CASSPRLGTYEQYF	TGTGCCAGCAGCCCCCGACTAGGTACCTACGAGCAGTACTTC
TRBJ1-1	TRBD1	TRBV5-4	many	CASSSPGQGDTEAFF	TGTGCCAGCAGCTCACCGGGACAGGGAGACACTGAAGCTTTCTTT
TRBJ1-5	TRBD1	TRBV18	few	CASSSGQGAWGPQHF	TGTGCCAGCTCATCGGGACAGGGGGCTTGGGGGCCCCAGCATTTT
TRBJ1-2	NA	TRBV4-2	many	CASSQDGQIYGYTF	TGTGCCAGCAGCCAAGACGGACAGATCTATGGCTACACCTTC
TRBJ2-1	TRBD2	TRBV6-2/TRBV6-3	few	CASSRGGPSYNEQFF	TGTGCCAGCAGCCGCGGGGGGCCTTCCTACAATGAGCAGTTCTTC
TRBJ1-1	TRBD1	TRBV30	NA	CAWMGQANTEAFF	TGTGCCTGGATGGGACAGGCGAACACTGAAGCTTTCTTT
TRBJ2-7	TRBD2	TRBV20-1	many	CSARLAGVYEQYF	TGCAGTGCCCGACTAGCGGGAGTCTACGAGCAGTACTTC
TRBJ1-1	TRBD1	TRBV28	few	CASSSAGTGVNTEAFF	TGTGCCAGCAGTTCGGCCGGGACAGGGGTAAATACTGAAGCTTTCTTT
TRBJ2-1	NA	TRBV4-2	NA	CASSQDRGRYNEQFF	TGTGCCAGCAGCCAAGATCGGGGGCGGTACAATGAGCAGTTCTTC
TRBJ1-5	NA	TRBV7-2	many	CASSLQANQPQHF	TGTGCCAGCAGCTTACAGGCCAATCAGCCCCAGCATTTT
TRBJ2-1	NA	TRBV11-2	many	CASSPLDPSYNEQFF	TGTGCCAGCAGCCCTTTGGATCCCTCCTACAATGAGCAGTTCTTC
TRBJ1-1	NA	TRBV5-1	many	CASSPRGTNTEAFF	TGCGCCAGCAGCCCTAGGGGCACCAACACTGAAGCTTTCTTT
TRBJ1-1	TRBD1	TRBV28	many	CASSVKPWGTGPMNTEAFF	TGTGCCAGCAGTGTAAAACCGTGGGGGACAGGGCCGATGAACACTGAAGCTTTCTTT
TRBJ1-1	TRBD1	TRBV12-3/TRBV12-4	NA	CARGGQRSMNTEAFF	TGTGCCAGGGGGGGACAGCGAAGTATGAACACTGAAGCTTTCTTT
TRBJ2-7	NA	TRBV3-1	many	CASSQSRGGIYEQYF	TGTGCCAGCAGCCAATCAAGGGGTGGAATTTACGAGCAGTACTTC
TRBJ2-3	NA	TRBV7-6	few	CASSPDRNTDTQYF	TGTGCCAGCAGCCCCGACAGAAACACAGATACGCAGTATTTT
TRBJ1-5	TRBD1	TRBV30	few	CAWSNGGGKINQPQHF	TGTGCCTGGAGTAATGGAGGGGGCAAGATCAATCAGCCCCAGCATTTT
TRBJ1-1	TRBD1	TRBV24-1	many	CATSVDRGFAEAFF	TGTGCCACCAGTGTCGACAGGGGATTCGCTGAAGCTTTCTTT
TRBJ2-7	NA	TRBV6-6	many	CASSYDSELTYEQYF	TGTGCCAGCAGTTACGACTCCGAACTTACCTACGAGCAGTACTTC
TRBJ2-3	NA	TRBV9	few	CASSVGTATDTQYF	TGTGCCAGCAGCGTCGGGACGGCCACAGATACGCAGTATTTT
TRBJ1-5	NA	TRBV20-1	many	CSARDTGSGQPQHF	TGCAGTGCTAGAGATACCGGCTCGGGGCAGCCCCAGCATTTT
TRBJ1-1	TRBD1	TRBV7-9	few	CASSRIDRAMNTEAFF	TGTGCCAGCAGCCGTATTGACAGGGCTATGAACACTGAAGCTTTCTTT
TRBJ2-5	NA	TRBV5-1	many	CASSLAIGRDKETQYF	TGCGCCAGCAGCTTGGCCATAGGCAGGGACAAAGAGACCCAGTACTTC
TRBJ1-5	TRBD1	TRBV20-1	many	CSASVQGAGNQPQHF	TGCAGTGCTAGTGTTCAGGGGGCGGGAAATCAGCCCCAGCATTTT
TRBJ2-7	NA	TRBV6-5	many	CASSYSGQTYEQYF	TGTGCCAGCAGTTACTCAGGACAGACCTACGAGCAGTACTTC
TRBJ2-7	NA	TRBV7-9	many	CASSTRTLSSYEQYF	TGTGCCAGCAGCACCCGGACGCTTAGCTCCTACGAGCAGTACTTC
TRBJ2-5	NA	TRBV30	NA	CAWSRRLQETQYF	TGTGCCTGGAGTAGGCGCCTCCAAGAGACCCAGTACTTC
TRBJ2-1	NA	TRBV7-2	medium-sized	CASSSGRPLYNEQFF	TGTGCCAGCAGCTCAGGTCGTCCCCTCTACAATGAGCAGTTCTTC
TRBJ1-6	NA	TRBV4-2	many	CASSQEPRGGSSYNSPLHF	TGTGCCAGCAGCCAAGAGCCTCGTGGAGGGAGCTCCTATAATTCACCCCTCCACTTT
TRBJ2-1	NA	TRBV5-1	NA	CASSLALERWNEQFF	TGCGCCAGCAGCTTGGCCCTGGAGCGTTGGAATGAGCAGTTCTTC
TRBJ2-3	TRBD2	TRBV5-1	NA	CASSFSSGRFPDTQYF	TGCGCCAGCAGCTTCTCTAGCGGGAGGTTCCCAGATACGCAGTATTTT
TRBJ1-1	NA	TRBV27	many	CASSFRQGNTEAFF	TGTGCCAGCAGTTTCAGGCAAGGGAACACTGAAGCTTTCTTT
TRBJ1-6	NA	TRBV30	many	CAWLKQGATLHF	TGTGCCTGGCTGAAACAGGGTGCCACCCTCCACTTT
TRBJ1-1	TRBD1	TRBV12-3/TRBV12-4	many	CASSLRGRTEAFF	TGTGCCAGCAGTTTAAGGGGGCGCACTGAAGCTTTCTTT
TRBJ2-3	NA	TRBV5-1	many	CASSLVGEPEDTQYF	TGCGCCAGCAGCTTGGTTGGGGAGCCTGAAGATACGCAGTATTTT
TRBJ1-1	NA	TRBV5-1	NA	CASSLEGGTNTEAFF	TGCGCCAGCAGCTTGGAAGGGGGGACGAACACTGAAGCTTTCTTT
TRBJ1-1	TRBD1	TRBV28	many	CASSSPRGLGRNTEAFF	TGTGCCAGCAGTTCCCCGAGGGGGCTGGGCCGGAACACTGAAGCTTTCTTT
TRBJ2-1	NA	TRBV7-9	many	CASSQGASSYNEQFF	TGTGCCAGCAGTCAAGGGGCGAGCTCCTACAATGAGCAGTTCTTC
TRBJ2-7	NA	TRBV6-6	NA	CASSTGGRYEQYF	TGTGCCAGCAGCACTGGGGGACGCTACGAGCAGTACTTC
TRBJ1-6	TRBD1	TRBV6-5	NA	CASSYSRDRANSPLHF	TGTGCCAGCAGTTACTCGCGGGACAGGGCCAATTCACCCCTCCACTTT
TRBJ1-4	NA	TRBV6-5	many	CASSNPATNEKLFF	TGTGCCAGCAGCAACCCTGCAACTAATGAAAAACTGTTTTTT
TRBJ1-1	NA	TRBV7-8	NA	CASILGTGTEAFF	TGTGCCAGCATCCTAGGAACGGGCACTGAAGCTTTCTTT
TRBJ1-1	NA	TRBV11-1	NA	CASSSFRSNTEAFF	TGTGCCAGCAGCTCGTTCCGGTCGAACACTGAAGCTTTCTTT
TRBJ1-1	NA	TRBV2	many	CASSAPPGTEAFF	TGTGCCAGCAGTGCACCCCCGGGCACTGAAGCTTTCTTT
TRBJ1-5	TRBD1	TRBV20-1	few	CSARERQGLSNQPQHF	TGCAGTGCTAGAGAAAGACAGGGTCTGAGCAATCAGCCCCAGCATTTT
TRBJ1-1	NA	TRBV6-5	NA	CASSYNGAGNTEAFF	TGTGCCAGCAGTTACAACGGGGCGGGGAACACTGAAGCTTTCTTT
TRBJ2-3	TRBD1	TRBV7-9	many	CASSLAGTGKDTQYF	TGTGCCAGCAGCTTAGCCGGGACAGGGAAAGATACGCAGTATTTT
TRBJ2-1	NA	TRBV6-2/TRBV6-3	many	CASRKRGNEQFF	TGTGCCAGCAGGAAGCGAGGGAATGAGCAGTTCTTC
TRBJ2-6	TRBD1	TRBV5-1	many	CASSSRDSPSGANVLTF	TGCGCCAGCAGCTCCCGGGACAGTCCTTCTGGGGCCAACGTCCTGACTTTC
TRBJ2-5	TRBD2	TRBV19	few	CASSIRAGLAGLQETQYF	TGTGCCAGTAGTATAAGGGCTGGACTAGCGGGACTACAAGAGACCCAGTACTTC